This T cell receptor beta chain stems from a study of blood T cell repertoires in COVID-19. Study in general: Specimens from acute and convalescent COVID-19 originated in the United States, Italy and Spain.

Followed longitudinally, the Seattle patients had been enrolled during active infection. This clone was counted between two and nine times. Using immunoSEQ multiplex PCR, the repertoire was profiled, and TCRdb retains in-frame clones only, with some absent. Here the sample spans approximately 260,000 clones, 90% being singletons. The TCR sequence derives from a woman between 55 and 75 years old with COVID-19, enrolled during active disease. Sequenced input: peripheral blood.

This CDR3 is CASRSRQGNNEKLFF. The CDR3 bases are TGTGCCAGCAGATCTCGACAGGGAAATAATGAAAAACTGTTTTTT. The rearrangement uses TRBV28 and TRBJ1-4; 7 positions agree with TRBD1. Per the germline V gene, CDR1 is MDHEN and CDR2 is SYDVKM. Trimming removed 6 bases from V and 4 bases from J; junction bases left unmatched: 8. CDR3 size: 15 residues. Based on the CDR3 plus reference TRBV28 and TRBJ1-4, the full variable domain is DVKVTQSSRYLVKRTGEKVFLECVQDMDHENMFWYRQDPGLGLRLIYFSYDVKMKEKGDIPEGYSVSREKKERFSLILESASTNQTSMYLCASRSRQGNNEKLFFGSGTQLSVL.